Listed below are T cell receptor beta chains from one sample, sequenced in a study of cytomegalovirus exposure and HLA in healthy donors. Generated by immunoSEQ multiplex PCR, the TCRdb table keeps only in-frame clones and is missing some. The data hold a few hundred thousand clones, with approximately 83% observed a single time. Sequences were obtained from PBMCs. These receptors originate from a woman aged 18-29 years in good health and CMV-seronegative. Both conserved end residues are part of each CDR3. A D gene is named only where the DNA matches it firmly. A row's size may be missing; if present it is once, few, many or a size class.

D gene,J gene,CDR3 length,clone size,V gene,CDR3 protein,CDR3 DNA
TRBD1,TRBJ2-7,14,-,TRBV6-6,CASSTGTGVYEQYF,TGTGCCAGCAGTACCGGGACAGGAGTCTACGAGCAGTACTTC
-,TRBJ1-1,15,-,TRBV4-1,CASSHQDRFDTEAFF,TGCGCCAGCAGCCATCAGGACAGATTTGACACTGAAGCTTTCTTT
-,TRBJ2-3,12,-,TRBV10-3,CAITGSTDTQYF,TGTGCCATCACGGGATCAACAGATACGCAGTATTTT
TRBD1,TRBJ1-2,14,-,TRBV19,CASSDSGGNYGYTF,TGTGCCAGTAGTGATTCAGGGGGCAACTATGGCTACACCTTC
TRBD1,TRBJ2-7,13,-,TRBV4-1,CASKGTGMREQYF,TGCGCCAGCAAGGGGACAGGGATGCGCGAGCAGTACTTC
-,TRBJ1-1,11,-,TRBV29-1,CSVPGNTEAFF,TGCAGCGTCCCGGGGAACACTGAAGCTTTCTTT
TRBD1,TRBJ2-2,15,-,TRBV4-3,CASSQGQTNTGELFF,TGCGCCAGCAGCCAGGGACAGACGAACACCGGGGAGCTGTTTTTT
TRBD1,TRBJ2-7,14,-,TRBV9,CASSVADRTYEQYF,TGTGCCAGCAGCGTAGCGGACAGGACCTACGAGCAGTACTTC
-,TRBJ1-4,16,-,TRBV9,CASSVAGGSANEKLFF,TGTGCCAGCAGCGTAGCGGGGGGATCGGCGAATGAAAAACTGTTTTTT
-,TRBJ2-7,14,few,TRBV21-1,CASSPWGQADEQYF,TGTGCCAGCAGCCCTTGGGGACAAGCCGACGAGCAGTACTTC
-,TRBJ2-7,15,-,TRBV30,CAWSVGSGPSYEQYF,TGTGCCTGGAGTGTTGGGAGCGGACCTTCCTACGAGCAGTACTTC
-,TRBJ1-5,13,-,TRBV28,CASRRGGYQPQHF,TGTGCCAGCAGGAGGGGGGGGTATCAGCCCCAGCATTTT
TRBD1,TRBJ2-7,14,-,TRBV7-2,CASSKGQVPYEQYF,TGTGCCAGCAGCAAGGGACAGGTGCCCTACGAGCAGTACTTC
-,TRBJ1-4,13,-,TRBV5-1,CASSNPVNEKLFF,TGCGCCAGCAGCAATCCGGTGAATGAAAAACTGTTTTTT
-,TRBJ2-5,14,-,TRBV27,CASSLAAGQETQYF,TGTGCCAGCAGTTTAGCGGCAGGGCAAGAGACCCAGTACTTC
TRBD2,TRBJ2-7,16,-,TRBV27,CASRPTYGGSPYEQYF,TGTGCCAGCAGACCAACGTACGGGGGGTCCCCCTACGAGCAGTACTTC
-,TRBJ1-2,15,-,TRBV28,CASSSTGLAFDGYTF,TGTGCCAGCAGTTCCACAGGCCTCGCCTTCGATGGCTACACCTTC
-,TRBJ1-1,14,-,TRBV2,CASSSQAIGTEAFF,TGTGCCAGCAGCTCACAGGCTATAGGAACTGAAGCTTTCTTT
TRBD2,TRBJ2-7,14,-,TRBV28,CASSLVGGPHEQYF,TGTGCCAGCAGTTTAGTGGGAGGGCCCCACGAGCAGTACTTC
-,TRBJ1-5,15,-,TRBV5-3,CARTVKGDGNQPQHF,TGTGCCAGAACTGTCAAGGGGGATGGCAATCAGCCCCAGCATTTT
-,TRBJ2-7,15,-,TRBV18,CASSQEQGGVDEQYF,TGTGCCAGCTCTCAAGAACAGGGGGGGGTGGACGAGCAGTACTTC
TRBD1,TRBJ2-1,14,-,TRBV27,CASRTGNVASEQFF,TGTGCCAGTCGGACAGGGAATGTTGCAAGTGAGCAGTTCTTC
-,TRBJ1-1,14,-,TRBV30,CAWSVPRWDTEAFF,TGTGCCTGGAGTGTACCCAGGTGGGACACTGAAGCTTTCTTT
-,TRBJ2-5,15,-,TRBV5-1,CASSQNTATQETQYF,TGCGCCAGCAGCCAAAACACAGCAACTCAAGAGACCCAGTACTTC
TRBD2,TRBJ2-5,14,-,TRBV4-1,CASSQATSGETQYF,TGCGCCAGCAGCCAAGCGACTAGCGGGGAGACCCAGTACTTC
-,TRBJ1-1,16,-,TRBV18,CASSFRDHGFHTEAFF,TGTGCCAGCTCATTCAGGGATCATGGTTTCCATACTGAAGCTTTCTTT
-,TRBJ1-4,16,-,TRBV4-1,CASSQEPRGANEKLFF,TGCGCCAGCAGCCAAGAACCCAGGGGTGCTAATGAAAAACTGTTTTTT
TRBD2,TRBJ2-2,16,-,TRBV5-4,CASSRSGRDLTGELFF,TGTGCCAGCAGCCGTAGCGGGAGGGATCTCACCGGGGAGCTGTTTTTT
TRBD2,TRBJ2-2,16,-,TRBV14,CASSQDSRGDTGELFF,TGTGCCAGCAGCCAAGATTCGCGGGGGGACACCGGGGAGCTGTTTTTT
-,TRBJ1-5,15,-,TRBV5-1,CASSPQGNHNQPQHF,TGCGCCAGCAGCCCACAGGGTAATCACAATCAGCCCCAGCATTTT
-,TRBJ2-2,16,-,TRBV5-1,CASSPEPHANTGELFF,TGCGCCAGCAGCCCCGAGCCTCATGCGAACACCGGGGAGCTGTTTTTT
-,TRBJ2-7,16,-,TRBV6-5,CASSYSGPSGDYEQYF,TGTGCCAGCAGTTACTCCGGCCCATCAGGGGACTACGAGCAGTACTTC
TRBD2,TRBJ2-2,19,-,TRBV5-1,CASSARSSGGPLGTGELFF,TGCGCCAGCAGCGCACGGAGTAGCGGGGGCCCCTTAGGCACCGGGGAGCTGTTTTTT
-,TRBJ1-3,11,-,TRBV7-9,CASSPQNTIYF,TGTGCCAGCAGCCCCCAAAACACCATATATTTT
-,TRBJ2-2,15,few,TRBV9,CASRGPGLNTGELFF,TGTGCCAGCAGGGGTCCAGGGTTGAACACCGGGGAGCTGTTTTTT
-,TRBJ2-3,14,-,TRBV25-1,CASTVTESTDTQYF,TGTGCCAGCACGGTTACAGAATCCACAGATACGCAGTATTTT
-,TRBJ2-4,14,-,TRBV7-2,CASSLNRAKNIQYF,TGTGCCAGCAGCTTAAACAGGGCCAAAAACATTCAGTACTTC
TRBD1,TRBJ2-3,14,-,TRBV18,CASSLGQGADTQYF,TGTGCCAGCTCACTCGGACAGGGCGCAGATACGCAGTATTTT
-,TRBJ1-1,15,-,TRBV27,CASSLSRGGRTEAFF,TGTGCCAGCAGTTTATCGCGCGGGGGACGCACTGAAGCTTTCTTT
-,TRBJ2-7,13,-,TRBV4-1,CASSQARGYEQYF,TGCGCCAGCAGCCAAGCCAGGGGTTACGAGCAGTACTTC
-,TRBJ2-7,15,-,TRBV2,CASKTGSMSSYEQYF,TGTGCCAGCAAAACAGGGTCTATGTCATCCTACGAGCAGTACTTC
-,TRBJ1-4,13,-,TRBV6-5,CASSYSEQEKLFF,TGTGCCAGCAGTTACTCGGAGCAGGAAAAACTGTTTTTT
-,TRBJ2-7,15,-,TRBV25-1,CASSDSGRGRDEQYF,TGTGCCAGCAGTGATTCGGGCAGGGGTAGGGACGAGCAGTACTTC